This paragraph covers one TCR beta chain sequence. Its antigen is not known. The sample originates from a study of post-analysis software for immune sequencing data. The CDR3 is 16 residues long. Germline V gene lookup returns CDR1 SGHDT and CDR2 YYEEEE. The V and J ends lost 3 bases and 6 bases respectively, with 20 bases between them. cDNA libraries for TCR beta contained unique molecular identifiers. TCRdb re-analysed the PCR reads in MiXCR, keeping a single row per CDR3 protein. The top ten clones hold roughly 0.53% of a sample with hundreds of thousands of distinct CDR3 sequences, 25% to 30% of them seen once. Study-wide results and limits: TRBV segments more frequent in patients than in controls numbered roughly five and included TRBV5-6, TRBV5-1 and TRBV20-1.

This TCR came from a girl between 10 and 17 years old with multiple sclerosis. V is TRBV5-6 and J is TRBJ2-3, with a weak D call TRBD2 (5 bases). The sequenced sample consisted of blood. The CDR3 loop reads CASSSERRRSRDTQYF. The CDR3 DNA reads as TGTGCCAGCAGCTCGGAACGTAGGAGGTCCCGGGATACGCAGTATTTT.